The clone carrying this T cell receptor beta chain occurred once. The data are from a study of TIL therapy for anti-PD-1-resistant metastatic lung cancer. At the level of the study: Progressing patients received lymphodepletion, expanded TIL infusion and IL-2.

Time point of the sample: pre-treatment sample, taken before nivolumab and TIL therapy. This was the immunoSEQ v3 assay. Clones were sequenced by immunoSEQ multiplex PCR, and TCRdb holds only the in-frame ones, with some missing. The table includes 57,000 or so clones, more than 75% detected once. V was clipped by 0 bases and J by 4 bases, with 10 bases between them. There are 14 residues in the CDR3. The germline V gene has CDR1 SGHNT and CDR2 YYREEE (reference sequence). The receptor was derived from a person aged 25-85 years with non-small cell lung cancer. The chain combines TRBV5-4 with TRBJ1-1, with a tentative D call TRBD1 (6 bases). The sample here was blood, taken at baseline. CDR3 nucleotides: TGTGCCAGCAGCTTGGAGGGGGGGGCCACTGAAGCTTTCTTT. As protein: CASSLEGGATEAFF.